These T cell receptor beta chains were read from a single sample in a study of blood T cell repertoires in COVID-19. The data were produced by immunoSEQ multiplex PCR, yet TCRdb's version contains in-frame clones alone and is incomplete. The repertoire has nearly 80,000 clones, roughly 84% of them found once; the top ten carry 3% to 4%. Sequenced input: peripheral blood. These receptor sequences come from a man aged 45-65 years with acute or convalescent COVID-19. The CDR3 runs from the conserved cysteine through the conserved F or W. D genes are given only for firm matches. Clone size is shown for a subset of rows, as once, few, many or a class of expanded clone.

D gene	clone size	J gene	V gene	CDR3 DNA	CDR3 protein
-	-	TRBJ2-1	TRBV5-1	TGCGCCAGCAGCTACAGACAGGTAGTTGGCAATGAGCAGTTCTTC	CASSYRQVVGNEQFF
TRBD1	-	TRBJ1-5	TRBV18	TGTGCCAGCTCACCTGGGACAGGTTATCAGCCCCAGCATTTT	CASSPGTGYQPQHF
-	-	TRBJ1-5	TRBV21-1	TGTGCTTACAGGAAGGCCAATCAGCCCCAGCATTTT	CAYRKANQPQHF
TRBD1	-	TRBJ1-5	TRBV12-3/TRBV12-4	TGTGCCAGCAGTGGACAGGGGTCGCAGCCCCAGCATTTT	CASSGQGSQPQHF
TRBD2	-	TRBJ2-7	TRBV7-9	TGTGCCAGCAGCTTAGATGGTGGCGGGGGATCCTACGAGCAGTACTTC	CASSLDGGGGSYEQYF
-	-	TRBJ1-1	TRBV19	TGTGCCAGTAGTATCCCCCAGGGGATGGGGGGGTTGAACACTGAAGCTTTCTTT	CASSIPQGMGGLNTEAFF
TRBD1	-	TRBJ1-1	TRBV27	TGTGCCAGCAGTTTATCGTCCTTCCTGACAGGGAAAACTGAAGCTTTCTTT	CASSLSSFLTGKTEAFF
-	-	TRBJ2-3	TRBV19	TGTGCCAGTAGTAGGAGGGGGCAATCGGCGGGTAGCACAGATACGCAGTATTTT	CASSRRGQSAGSTDTQYF
TRBD1	-	TRBJ1-4	TRBV5-1	TGCGCCAGCAGCTTGGGCATGACAGGGGCGATTAATGAAAAACTGTTTTTT	CASSLGMTGAINEKLFF
-	-	TRBJ2-7	TRBV25-1	TGTGCCAGCGGCTCAAGACGGGAGACCTACGAGCAGTACTTC	CASGSRRETYEQYF
TRBD1	-	TRBJ2-2	TRBV24-1	TGTGCCACCAGTGATTCGACAGGGGGGCATACCGGGGAGCTGTTTTTT	CATSDSTGGHTGELFF
TRBD1	-	TRBJ2-6	TRBV18	TGTGCCAGCTCACCAACGGGCCAGGGGGTTGGGGCCAACGTCCTGACTTTC	CASSPTGQGVGANVLTF
TRBD2	-	TRBJ2-1	TRBV3-1/TRBV3-2	TGTGCCAGCAGCCAAGTAGCGGGGGGGCAAAATGAGCAGTTCTTC	CASSQVAGGQNEQFF
-	-	TRBJ1-1	TRBV6-5	TGTGCCAGCAGTCTTGCCAACATGAACACTGAAGCTTTCTTT	CASSLANMNTEAFF
TRBD1	once	TRBJ2-2	TRBV11-1	TGTGCCAGCAGCTTGGGAGACAGGGGATACACCGGGGAGCTGTTTTTT	CASSLGDRGYTGELFF
-	-	TRBJ2-1	TRBV2	TGTGCCAGCGGGTCCCGGGACAACAATGAGCAGTTCTTC	CASGSRDNNEQFF
-	-	TRBJ2-1	TRBV9	TGTGCCAGCAGCCCCTCGGGAGTGGAGCAGTTCTTC	CASSPSGVEQFF
TRBD1	-	TRBJ1-2	TRBV29-1	TGCAGCGTTGATAGGACAGGGGGCGGCTATGGCTACACCTTC	CSVDRTGGGYGYTF
-	once	TRBJ2-5	TRBV7-9	TGTGCCAGCAGCTCAGAGGACTGGTTGGAGACCCAGTACTTC	CASSSEDWLETQYF
TRBD2	-	TRBJ2-3	TRBV10-3	TGTGCCATCAGGACTAGCGGGGGGCTTAGTCGGGAAGATACGCAGTATTTT	CAIRTSGGLSREDTQYF
TRBD1	-	TRBJ2-1	TRBV18	TGTGCCAGCTCACCCTCGGGACAGAGCTACAATGAGCAGTTCTTC	CASSPSGQSYNEQFF
-	-	TRBJ2-1	TRBV4-3	TGCGCCAGCAGCCAAGAAGTACGGACTATCCCGGGCAATGAGCAGTTCTTC	CASSQEVRTIPGNEQFF
-	-	TRBJ2-7	TRBV7-2	TGTGCCAGCAGCTGGGATATGAGGGGGTACGAGCAGTACTTC	CASSWDMRGYEQYF
-	-	TRBJ1-2	TRBV5-6	TGTGCCAGCAGCTTGGTCGGACAGACTAACTATGGCTACACCTTC	CASSLVGQTNYGYTF
-	-	TRBJ1-3	TRBV7-9	TGTGCCAGCAGTTCCGTCGACAGACTTGGAAACACCATATATTTT	CASSSVDRLGNTIYF
-	few	TRBJ1-2	TRBV4-3	TGCGCCAGCAGCCAAGATGGGTTAGAAGGGGGGGTCTATGGCTACACCTTC	CASSQDGLEGGVYGYTF
-	-	TRBJ2-2	TRBV29-1	TGCAGCGTTGAACCCAAGAACACCGGGGAGCTGTTTTTT	CSVEPKNTGELFF
-	-	TRBJ2-2	TRBV18	TGTGCCAGCTCACCAAATACGGGAGAGAATACCGGGGAGCTGTTTTTT	CASSPNTGENTGELFF
-	-	TRBJ2-2	TRBV10-3	TGTGCCATCAGTGAGTCGGCCGTTAGCCTCTTAAACGGGGAGCTGTTTTTT	CAISESAVSLLNGELFF
TRBD1	-	TRBJ1-1	TRBV12-3/TRBV12-4	TGTGCCAGCAGTTTAGACAGGGGCCAACAAGCTTTCTTT	CASSLDRGQQAFF
-	-	TRBJ1-2	TRBV10-3	TGTGCCATCAGTGGCGACTTTGAGGGCTATGGCTACACCTTC	CAISGDFEGYGYTF
-	-	TRBJ1-6	TRBV7-2	TGTGCCAGCAGCTTTAGACCGGTAGGGAGAGTATCCTATAATTCACCCCTCCACTTT	CASSFRPVGRVSYNSPLHF
-	once	TRBJ2-1	TRBV24-1	TGTGCCACCAGTGACTCAGAGCCGGGAGAAAGGCAGTTCTTC	CATSDSEPGERQFF
-	-	TRBJ1-6	TRBV5-4	TGTGCCAGCAGCTTGAGTGGGGCCGCTAATTCACCCCTCCACTTT	CASSLSGAANSPLHF
TRBD1	once	TRBJ2-7	TRBV12-3/TRBV12-4	TGTGCCAGCAGTCGGGACAGGGTGGGCGAGCAGTACTTC	CASSRDRVGEQYF
-	-	TRBJ1-1	TRBV14	TGTGCCAGCAGCCAAGTTGGAGACAGAGAAGCTTTCTTT	CASSQVGDREAFF
TRBD1	-	TRBJ2-7	TRBV15	TGTGCCACCAGGAAGCAGGGGGCCTACGAGCAGTACTTC	CATRKQGAYEQYF
TRBD1	-	TRBJ1-2	TRBV28	TGTGCCAGCAGTTTAGCGGACAGGGTCTATGGCTACACCTTC	CASSLADRVYGYTF
TRBD1	once	TRBJ1-1	TRBV6-6	TGTGCCAGCATGAGGGGAACAGGGGCTCTGAACACTGAAGCTTTCTTT	CASMRGTGALNTEAFF
-	-	TRBJ1-3	TRBV5-8	TGTGCCAGCAGCTTGGGTATTGATACCTCTACGTACTCTGGAAACACCATATATTTT	CASSLGIDTSTYSGNTIYF
-	-	TRBJ1-2	TRBV30	TGTGCCTGGAGTTGGACAGCGCTCTCTAACTATGGCTACACCTTC	CAWSWTALSNYGYTF
-	-	TRBJ1-4	TRBV11-3	TGTGCCAGCAGCTTAGTCGGGGTCGCGCCTAATGAAAAACTGTTTTTT	CASSLVGVAPNEKLFF
-	-	TRBJ2-3	TRBV27	TGTGCCAGCAGCACCTCCTTAAGGGGGAATACGCAGTATTTT	CASSTSLRGNTQYF
-	-	TRBJ2-3	TRBV21-1	TGTGCCAGCAGCAAATGGGGAACAGGGGGCGGCACAGATACGCAGTATTTT	CASSKWGTGGGTDTQYF
TRBD2	-	TRBJ2-1	TRBV6-6	TGTGCCAGCAGTTACTTGGGACTAGCGGGAGATGAGCAGTTCTTC	CASSYLGLAGDEQFF
TRBD1	-	TRBJ1-5	TRBV25-1	TGTGCCAGCAGTGAACGCGGGACAGACTCCCAGCATTTT	CASSERGTDSQHF
TRBD2	-	TRBJ2-7	TRBV18	TGTGCCAGCTCATCACAAGGGCTAGCGGCCTACGAGCAGTACTTC	CASSSQGLAAYEQYF
TRBD2	-	TRBJ2-7	TRBV28	TGTGCCAGCGGGAGGGGCGGGACGGAGCTTACGCAGCAGTACTTC	CASGRGGTELTQQYF
-	-	TRBJ1-4	TRBV6-5	TGTGCCAGCAGTACAGCCCCTTTTGGGGAAAAACTGTTTTTT	CASSTAPFGEKLFF
TRBD2	-	TRBJ2-2	TRBV6-2/TRBV6-3	TGTGCCAGCAGTTATTATCCTAGCGGAAACACCGGGGAGCTGTTTTTT	CASSYYPSGNTGELFF
-	-	TRBJ2-7	TRBV27	TGTGCCAGCAGTGGGGACACGGCCTACGAGCAGTACTTC	CASSGDTAYEQYF